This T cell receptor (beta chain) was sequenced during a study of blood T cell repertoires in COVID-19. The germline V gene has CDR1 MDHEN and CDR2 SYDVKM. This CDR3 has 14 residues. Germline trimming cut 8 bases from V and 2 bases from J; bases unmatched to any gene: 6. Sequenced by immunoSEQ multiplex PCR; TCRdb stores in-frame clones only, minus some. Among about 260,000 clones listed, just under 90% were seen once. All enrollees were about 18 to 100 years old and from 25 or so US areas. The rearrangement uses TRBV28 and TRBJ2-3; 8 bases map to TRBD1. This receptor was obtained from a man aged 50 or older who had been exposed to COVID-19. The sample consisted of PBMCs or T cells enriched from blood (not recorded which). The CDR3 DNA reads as TGTGCCAGCCGACAGGGGATCTACACAGATACGCAGTATTTT. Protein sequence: CASRQGIYTDTQYF.